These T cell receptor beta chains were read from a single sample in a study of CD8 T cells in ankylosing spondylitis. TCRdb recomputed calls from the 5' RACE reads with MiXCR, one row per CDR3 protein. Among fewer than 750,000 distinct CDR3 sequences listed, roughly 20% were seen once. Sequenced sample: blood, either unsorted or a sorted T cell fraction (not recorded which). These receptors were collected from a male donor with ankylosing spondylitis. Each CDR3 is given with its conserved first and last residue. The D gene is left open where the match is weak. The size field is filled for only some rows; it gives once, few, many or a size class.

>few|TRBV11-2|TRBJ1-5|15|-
TGTGCCAGCAGCTTAGATCTTGGGTCCAATCAGCCCCAGCATTTT
CASSLDLGSNQPQHF
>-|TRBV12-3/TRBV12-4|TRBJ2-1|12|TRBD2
TGTGCCAGCATGGGGACTAGCAGTGAGCAGTTCTTC
CASMGTSSEQFF
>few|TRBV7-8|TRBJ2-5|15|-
TGTGCCAGCAGCTTAGGCCTATCCGGAGGAGAGACCCAGTACTTC
CASSLGLSGGETQYF
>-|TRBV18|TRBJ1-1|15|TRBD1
TGTGCCAGCTCACCTCGGACAGGGTGGGACACTGAAGCTTTCTTT
CASSPRTGWDTEAFF
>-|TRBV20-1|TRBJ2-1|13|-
TGCAGTGCTAGACCGTTGGGGGACAATGAGCAGTTCTTC
CSARPLGDNEQFF
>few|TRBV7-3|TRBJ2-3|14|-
TGTGCCAGCAGCTTTGGGCTAGCGACGGATACGCAGTATTTT
CASSFGLATDTQYF
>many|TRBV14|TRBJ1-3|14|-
TGTGCCAGCAGCCGGGGACACGCAGGAAACACCATATATTTT
CASSRGHAGNTIYF
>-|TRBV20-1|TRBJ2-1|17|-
TGCAGTGCTAGAGATATCGGGGACTCAGGCCCCTACAATGAGCAGTTCTTC
CSARDIGDSGPYNEQFF
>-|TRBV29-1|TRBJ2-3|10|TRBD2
TGCATTGCCGGGGGGGATACGCAGTATTTT
CIAGGDTQYF
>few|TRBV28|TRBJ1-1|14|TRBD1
TGTGCCAGCAGTTTAGTCCACAGGGGCACTGAAGCTTTCTTT
CASSLVHRGTEAFF
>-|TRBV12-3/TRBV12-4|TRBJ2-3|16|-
TGTGCCAGCAGTTTAGTCGCCGGGAGCGACACAGATACGCAGTATTTT
CASSLVAGSDTDTQYF
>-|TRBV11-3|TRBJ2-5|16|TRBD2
TGTGCCAGCAGCACGGTGACTAGCGGGGGGGCCGGGACCCAGTACTTC
CASSTVTSGGAGTQYF
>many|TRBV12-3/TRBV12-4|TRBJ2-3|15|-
TGTGCCAGCAGTTTAACGGGCGGAAGCACAGATACGCAGTATTTT
CASSLTGGSTDTQYF
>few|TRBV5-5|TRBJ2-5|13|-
TGTGCCAGCAGTTTTGACGGAGAAGAGACCCAGTACTTC
CASSFDGEETQYF
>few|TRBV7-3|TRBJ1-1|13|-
TGTTCCAGCAGCTTAAGGGGAGGGACTGAAGCTTTCTTT
CSSSLRGGTEAFF
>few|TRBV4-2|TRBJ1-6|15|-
TGTGCCAGCAGCCAAGATGGGGCCCCAAGTTCACCCCTCCACTTT
CASSQDGAPSSPLHF
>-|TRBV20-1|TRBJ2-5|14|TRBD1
TGCAGTGCTAGAGTGTCAGGGGGCGAAGAGACCCAGTACTTC
CSARVSGGEETQYF
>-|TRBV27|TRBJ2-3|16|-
TGTGCCAGCAGTTTACTCGGACAGCGGGGCACAGATACGCAGTATTTT
CASSLLGQRGTDTQYF
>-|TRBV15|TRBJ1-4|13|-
TGTGCCACCAGCCCATACATCAATGAAAAACTGTTTTTT
CATSPYINEKLFF
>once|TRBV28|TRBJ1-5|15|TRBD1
TGTGCCAGCAGTGCCTACTCAGGGGGCGATCAGCCCCAGCATTTT
CASSAYSGGDQPQHF